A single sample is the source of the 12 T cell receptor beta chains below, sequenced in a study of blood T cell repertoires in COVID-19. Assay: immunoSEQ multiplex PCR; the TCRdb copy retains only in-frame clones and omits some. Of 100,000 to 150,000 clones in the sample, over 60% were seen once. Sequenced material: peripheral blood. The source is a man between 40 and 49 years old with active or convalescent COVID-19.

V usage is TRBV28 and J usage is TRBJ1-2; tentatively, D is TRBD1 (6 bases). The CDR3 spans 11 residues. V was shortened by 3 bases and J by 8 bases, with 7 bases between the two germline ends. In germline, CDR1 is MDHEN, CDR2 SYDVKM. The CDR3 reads CASSFRGGYTF. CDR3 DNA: TGTGCCAGCAGTTTCAGGGGCGGCTACACCTTC.

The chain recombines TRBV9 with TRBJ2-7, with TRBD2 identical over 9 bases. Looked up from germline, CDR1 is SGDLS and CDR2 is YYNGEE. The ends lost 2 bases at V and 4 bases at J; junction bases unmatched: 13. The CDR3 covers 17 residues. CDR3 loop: CASSVTPTLAGLYEQYF. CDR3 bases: TGTGCCAGCAGCGTGACCCCCACGCTAGCGGGATTGTACGAGCAGTACTTC.

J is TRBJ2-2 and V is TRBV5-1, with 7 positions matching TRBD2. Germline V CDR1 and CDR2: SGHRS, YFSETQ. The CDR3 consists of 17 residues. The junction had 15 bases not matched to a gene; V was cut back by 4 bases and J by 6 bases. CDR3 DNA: TGCGCCAGCAGCCCACCCCCTAGCGGAACCGTCCCCGGGGAGCTGTTTTTT. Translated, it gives CASSPPPSGTVPGELFF.

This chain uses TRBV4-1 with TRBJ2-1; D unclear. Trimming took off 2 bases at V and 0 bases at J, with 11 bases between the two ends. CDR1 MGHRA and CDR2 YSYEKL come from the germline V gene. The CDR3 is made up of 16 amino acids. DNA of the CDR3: TGCGCCAGCAGCCAAAAGCCGTTGAGCTCCTACAATGAGCAGTTCTTC. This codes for CASSQKPLSSYNEQFF.

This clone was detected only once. This chain's CDR3 is CATRGENRGNTEAFF. The CDR3 DNA reads as TGTGCCACCAGGGGGGAGAACAGGGGGAACACTGAAGCTTTCTTT. The chain joins TRBV7-9 to TRBJ1-1; 7 bases are shared with TRBD1. This CDR3 spans 15 amino acids. V trimming: 10 bases; J trimming: 1 base; junction bases outside the gene matches: 12. The germline V gene encodes CDR1 SEHNR and CDR2 FQNEAQ (reference sequence).

CDR3 coding DNA: TGTGCTAGTGGTTTGGTACCGGCGGCTAACTATGGCTACACCTTC. As protein: CASGLVPAANYGYTF. The rearrangement uses TRBV12-5 and TRBJ1-2; unclear D gene. The CDR3 extends over 15 amino acids. Germline V CDR1 and CDR2: LGHNT, FRNRAP. V was clipped by 0 bases and J by 0 bases, with 8 bases between them.

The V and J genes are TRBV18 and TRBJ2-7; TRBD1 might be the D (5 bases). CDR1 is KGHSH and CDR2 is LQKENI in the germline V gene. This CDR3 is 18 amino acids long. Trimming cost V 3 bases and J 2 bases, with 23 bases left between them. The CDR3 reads CASSPESTTVPRAYEQYF. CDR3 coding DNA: TGTGCCAGCTCACCGGAGTCAACGACAGTCCCCAGGGCCTACGAGCAGTACTTC.

The CDR3 spells CASIQGHGEAFF. The CDR3 DNA reads as TGTGCCAGCATACAGGGGCACGGTGAAGCTTTCTTT. The rearrangement links TRBV7-9 to TRBJ1-1; 7 nucleotides agree with TRBD1. The CDR3 consists of 12 residues. With 7 bases clipped from V and 7 bases from J, the junction kept 6 bases outside the gene matches. CDR1 is SEHNR and CDR2 is FQNEAQ in the germline V gene (reference sequence).

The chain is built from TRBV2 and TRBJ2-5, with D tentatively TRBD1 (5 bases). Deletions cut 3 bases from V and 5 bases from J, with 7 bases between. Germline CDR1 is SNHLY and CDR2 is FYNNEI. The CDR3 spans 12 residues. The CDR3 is CASSDRDETQYF. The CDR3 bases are TGTGCCAGCAGTGACAGGGATGAGACCCAGTACTTC.

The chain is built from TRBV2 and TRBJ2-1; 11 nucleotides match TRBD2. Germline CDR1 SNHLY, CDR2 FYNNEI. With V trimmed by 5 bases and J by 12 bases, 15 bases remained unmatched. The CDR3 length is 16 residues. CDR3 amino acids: CASSPSRLAGPQGQFF. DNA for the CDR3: TGTGCCAGCAGTCCATCTCGACTAGCGGGGCCTCAGGGGCAGTTCTTC.

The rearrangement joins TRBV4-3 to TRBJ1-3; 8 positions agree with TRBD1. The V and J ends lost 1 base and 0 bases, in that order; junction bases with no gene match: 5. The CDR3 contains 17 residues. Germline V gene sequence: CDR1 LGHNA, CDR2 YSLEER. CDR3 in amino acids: CASSQAAGGSSGNTIYF. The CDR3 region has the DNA TGCGCCAGCAGCCAAGCGGCAGGGGGCAGCTCTGGAAACACCATATATTTT.

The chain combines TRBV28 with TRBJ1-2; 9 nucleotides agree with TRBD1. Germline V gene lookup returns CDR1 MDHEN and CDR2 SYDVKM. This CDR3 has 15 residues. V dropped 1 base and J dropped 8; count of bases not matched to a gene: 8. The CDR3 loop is CASSLYGTGKYGYTF. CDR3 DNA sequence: TGTGCCAGCAGTTTATACGGGACAGGGAAGTACGGCTACACCTTC.